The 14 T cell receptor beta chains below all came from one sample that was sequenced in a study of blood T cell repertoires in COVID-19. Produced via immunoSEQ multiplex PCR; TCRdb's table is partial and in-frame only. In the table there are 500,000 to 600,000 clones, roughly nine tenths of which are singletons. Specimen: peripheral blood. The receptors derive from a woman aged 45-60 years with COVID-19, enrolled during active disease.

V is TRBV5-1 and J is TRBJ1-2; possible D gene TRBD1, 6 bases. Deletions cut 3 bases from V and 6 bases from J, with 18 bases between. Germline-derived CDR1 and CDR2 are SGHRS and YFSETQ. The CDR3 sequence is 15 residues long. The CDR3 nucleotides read TGCGCCAGCAGCTCGCGGATACAGGGTCTGAATGGCTACACCTTC. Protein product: CASSSRIQGLNGYTF. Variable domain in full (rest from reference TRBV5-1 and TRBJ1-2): KAGVTQTPRYLIKTRGQQVTLSCSPISGHRSVSWYQQTPGQGLQFLFEYFSETQRNKGNFPGRFSGRQFSNSRSEMNVSTLELGDSALYLCASSSRIQGLNGYTFGSGTRLTVV.

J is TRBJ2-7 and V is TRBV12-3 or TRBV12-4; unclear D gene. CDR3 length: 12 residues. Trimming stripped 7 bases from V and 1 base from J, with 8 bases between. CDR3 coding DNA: TGTGCCAGCAAGTCGGTGTCCTACGAGCAGTACTTC. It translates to CASKSVSYEQYF.

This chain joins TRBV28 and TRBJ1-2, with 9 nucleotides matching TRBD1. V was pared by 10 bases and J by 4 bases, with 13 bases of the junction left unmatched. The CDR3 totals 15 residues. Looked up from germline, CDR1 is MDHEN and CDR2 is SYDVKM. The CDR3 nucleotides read TGTGCCATCGACTCCCGAGACAGGGGGATCTATGGCTACACCTTC. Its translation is CAIDSRDRGIYGYTF.

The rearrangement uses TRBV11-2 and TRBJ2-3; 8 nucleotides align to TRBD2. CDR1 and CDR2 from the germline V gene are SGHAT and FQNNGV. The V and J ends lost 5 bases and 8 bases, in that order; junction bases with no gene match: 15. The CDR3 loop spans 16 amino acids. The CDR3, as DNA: TGTGCCAGCAGCCCCCGGGGGGGTATCATAGAGGGTACGCAGTATTTT. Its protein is CASSPRGGIIEGTQYF.

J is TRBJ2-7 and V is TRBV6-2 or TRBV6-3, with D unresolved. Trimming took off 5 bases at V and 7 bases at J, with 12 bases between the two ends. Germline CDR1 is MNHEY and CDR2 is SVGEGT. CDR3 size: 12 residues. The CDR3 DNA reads TGTGCCAGCAGTCCCCCAGGTTTGGAGCAGTACTTC. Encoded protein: CASSPPGLEQYF.

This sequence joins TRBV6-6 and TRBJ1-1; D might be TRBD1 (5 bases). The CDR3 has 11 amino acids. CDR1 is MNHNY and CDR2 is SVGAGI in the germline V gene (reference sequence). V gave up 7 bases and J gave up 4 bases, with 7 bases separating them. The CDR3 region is CASTRGTEAFF. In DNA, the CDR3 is TGTGCCAGCACAAGGGGCACTGAAGCTTTCTTT.

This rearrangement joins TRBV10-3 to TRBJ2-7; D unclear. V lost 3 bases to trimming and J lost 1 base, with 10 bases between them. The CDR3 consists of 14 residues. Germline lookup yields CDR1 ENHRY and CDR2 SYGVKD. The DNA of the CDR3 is TGTGCCATCAGTGAAACGACACTTTCCTACGAGCAGTACTTC. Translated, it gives CAISETTLSYEQYF.

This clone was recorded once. CDR3 sequence reads: CASSLGQDYEQYF. DNA for the CDR3: TGTGCCAGCAGTCTCGGACAGGACTACGAGCAGTACTTC. The chain recombines TRBV6-5 with TRBJ2-7; TRBD1 matches 7 bases. Unmatched junction bases numbered 4, after V lost 5 bases and J lost 3 bases. CDR1 MNHEY and CDR2 SVGAGI come from the germline V gene. The CDR3 totals 13 residues.

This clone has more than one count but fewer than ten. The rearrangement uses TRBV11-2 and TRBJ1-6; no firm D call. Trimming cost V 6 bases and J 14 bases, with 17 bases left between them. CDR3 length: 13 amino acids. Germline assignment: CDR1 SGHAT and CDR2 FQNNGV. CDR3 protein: CASSRREGGSLHF. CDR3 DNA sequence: TGTGCCAGCAGTCGAAGGGAGGGAGGTTCCCTCCACTTT.

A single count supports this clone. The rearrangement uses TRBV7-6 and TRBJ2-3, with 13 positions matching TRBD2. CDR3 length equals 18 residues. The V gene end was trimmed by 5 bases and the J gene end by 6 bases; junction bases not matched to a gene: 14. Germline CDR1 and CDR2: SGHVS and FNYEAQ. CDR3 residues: CASSLLATSGGAGDTQYF. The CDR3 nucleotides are TGTGCCAGCAGCCTCCTCGCAACTAGCGGGGGGGCGGGGGATACGCAGTATTTT.

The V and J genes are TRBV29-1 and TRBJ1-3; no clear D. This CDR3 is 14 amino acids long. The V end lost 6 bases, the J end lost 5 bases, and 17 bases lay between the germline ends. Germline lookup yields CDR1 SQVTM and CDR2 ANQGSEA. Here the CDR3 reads CSVDSPGSRNTIYF. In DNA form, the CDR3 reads TGCAGCGTGGATTCCCCGGGAAGTAGAAACACCATATATTTT.

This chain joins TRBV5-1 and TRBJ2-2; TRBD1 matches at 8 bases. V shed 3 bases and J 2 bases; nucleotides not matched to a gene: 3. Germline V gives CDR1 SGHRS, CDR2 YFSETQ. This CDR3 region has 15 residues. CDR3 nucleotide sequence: TGCGCCAGCAGCTCGGGACAGGTTAACACCGGGGAGCTGTTTTTT. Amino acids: CASSSGQVNTGELFF.

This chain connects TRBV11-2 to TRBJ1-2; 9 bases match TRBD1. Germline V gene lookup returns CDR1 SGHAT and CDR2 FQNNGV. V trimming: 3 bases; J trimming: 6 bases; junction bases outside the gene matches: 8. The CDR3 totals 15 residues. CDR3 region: CASSLKRTGDDGYTF. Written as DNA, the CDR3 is TGTGCCAGCAGCTTGAAGAGGACAGGGGACGATGGCTACACCTTC.

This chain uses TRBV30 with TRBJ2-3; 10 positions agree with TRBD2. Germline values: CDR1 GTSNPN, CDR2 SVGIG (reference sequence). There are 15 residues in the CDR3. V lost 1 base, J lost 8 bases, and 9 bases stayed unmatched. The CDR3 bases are TGTGCCTGGAGTGGGCTAGCGGGGGCGAGGGGTACGCAGTATTTT. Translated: CAWSGLAGARGTQYF.